This T cell receptor beta chain derives from a study of shared clonotypes between healthy human individuals (dated by TCRdb to 2019 to 2021). Describing the broader study: A couple of women and a few men aged 18 to 49 years were included in the cohort. Libraries were prepared and TCR repertoires were sequenced by different laboratories using diverse techniques, in order to increase sequencing depth and limit assay-specific biases. To estimate repertoire size and how much clonotype sharing occurs between individuals, the study deeply sequenced the blood TCR repertoires of several healthy adults. Each donor's leukapheresis produced roughly between roughly 0.9 and 8.9 billion PBMCs. For each donor, three plates each were used for CD4 naive and CD4 memory, two plates were used for CD8 naive, and one plate was used for CD8 memory. Results and caveats for the whole study, not just this receptor: Sampling was restricted to blood, and TCR repertoires in tissues likely differ from the TCR repertoires found in blood. Even with the large sequencing depth, rarefaction of the sorted-subset datasets indicated that sequencing was incomplete. The small number of donors limited the genetic and exposure-history diversity represented. Larger estimated clonotype richness was generally found for naive subsets than for memory subsets. Across a handful of donors, approximately 5% of naive CD4, approximately 3.6% of naive CD8, 2% to 2.5% of memory CD4, and 0.4% of memory CD8 clonotypes were shared. Based on pairwise subsampling, the degree of clonotype sharing among donors was expected to be affected by sequencing depth. Compared with non-shared clonotypes, the clonotypes found in all four sorted-subset donors had higher generation probabilities.

Donors were healthy HIV-negative adults with no recently reported acute infections or vaccinations. All donors were Caucasian adults living in Nashville, Tennessee, USA. Magnetic negative selection was used to enrich CD4+ T cells, after which naive cells were positively selected on CD45RA and the negative fraction became the memory subset. Blood was obtained by leukapheresis, after which PBMCs were separated by Ficoll-Histopaque density gradient centrifugation and cryopreserved in liquid nitrogen vapor phase. Analytical flow cytometry was used to check the purity and quantity of every magnetically sorted T cell population. From each sorted fraction, genomic DNA was isolated and quantified by UV absorbance on a Nanodrop 2000c. The germline V gene gives CDR1 as SGHRS and CDR2 as YFSETQ. The junction shows trimming of 0 bases on V and 8 bases on J, and the gene matches do not reach 12 bases of it. The CDR3 sequence holds 16 residues, the cysteine and phenylalanine included. Here the CDR3 DNA is all that survives: 48 bases in frame from base 1.

Using the deep immunoSEQ assay, multiplex PCR amplified TCR CDR3 regions from genomic DNA. Extracted genomic DNA from each cell subset was distributed evenly across all wells of several immunoSEQ 96-well plates, and each plate was treated as a replicate. For sorted subsets, around 0.2 ug genomic DNA, equal to about 30,000 T cell genomes, was loaded into each replicate PCR. Purified libraries were measured with a Qubit 3.0 fluorometer, size-checked on a Bioanalyzer 2100, and measured again with the KAPA Library Quantification kit. Each immunoSEQ 96-well plate was sequenced on its own single-read 150-cycle Illumina NextSeq 550 flow cell. Turning to the authors' computational methods: The immunoSEQ output contained only junctional sequences without quality scores, so filtering could not match that applied to full-length reads. To assign V/J genes and CDR3, sequences were annotated using PyIR, a Python wrapper for IgBLAST v1.9, with IMGT germline references. Reads were filtered out if the reads had weak V/J assignments (E-value above 1e-6), no CDR3, stop codons, out-of-frame junctions, or ambiguous translated residues. V3J clonotypes were defined as sequences sharing the same inferred V gene, J gene, and CDR3 amino acid sequence. Percentage overlap between repertoires was calculated by dividing the number of shared unique clonotypes by the size of the smaller repertoire. Three approaches were used to assess repertoire richness: RTK rarefaction, the Chao1 estimator, and Recon v2.1 estimates of unobserved clonotypes. OLGA was used to compute generation probabilities for all TCRbeta clonotypes that the gDNA method yielded from a handful of donors. TCRdb stores this immuneACCESS table with in-frame sequences only. Part of the clones is absent; in the studies checked, under half of the shortfall reflects unresolved V genes, and no reason is known for the rest. V, J and clone size reflect that table, while D and trimming were determined from the DNA. The sample table shows some 2,000,000 clones, and roughly 96% are seen once. The ten largest clonotypes hold roughly 0.13% of the sample.

In the case of this clone: Its antigen has not been determined. Within one base of it there is no much larger clone, and no base qualities were kept.

This clonotype was sampled from a man in his late teens or twenties in good health. The specimen sequenced was naive CD4+ T cells sorted from blood. This sample's cell subset or site label indicates: CD45RA+ positively selected. Here the chain combines TRBV5-1 and TRBJ1-2, with 8 junctional bases fitting TRBD1. The CDR3 protein is CASSLDPGGKGRGYTF. Read as DNA, the sequence is TGCGCCAGCAGCTTGGATCCAGGGGGCAAAGGGAGGGGCTACACCTTC.